The entry that follows covers one T cell receptor (beta chain) sequence. Germline assignment: CDR1 SGHRS and CDR2 YFSETQ. With V trimmed by 0 bases and J by 8 bases, 7 bases remained unmatched. This CDR3 has 17 residues. The assay was immunoSEQ multiplex PCR, and TCRdb's table has in-frame clones only and misses some. This table has approximately 190,000 clones, about 90% appearing once. The data were obtained in a study of control samples from healthy donors and cancer patients. This receptor was taken from a man aged 25-45 years in good health. The chain recombines TRBV5-1 with TRBJ2-1, with 14 bases aligning to TRBD2. The sample comprised blood. The CDR3 DNA follows: TGCGCCAGCAGCTTGGGGACTAGCGGGGGGCGTACGCATGAGCAGTTCTTC. This sequence encodes CASSLGTSGGRTHEQFF.